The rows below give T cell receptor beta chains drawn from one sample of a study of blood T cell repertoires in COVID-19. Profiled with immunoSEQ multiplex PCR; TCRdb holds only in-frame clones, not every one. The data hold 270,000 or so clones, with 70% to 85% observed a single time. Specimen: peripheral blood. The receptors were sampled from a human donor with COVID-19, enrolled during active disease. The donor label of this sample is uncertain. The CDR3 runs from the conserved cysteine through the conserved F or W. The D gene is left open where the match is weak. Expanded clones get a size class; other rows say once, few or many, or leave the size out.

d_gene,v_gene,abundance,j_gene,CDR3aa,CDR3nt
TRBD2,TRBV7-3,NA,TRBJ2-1,CASSSDGLVTGEQFF,TGTGCCAGCAGCTCTGACGGACTAGTAACGGGGGAGCAGTTCTTC
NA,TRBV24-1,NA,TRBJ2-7,CATSDLSYEQYF,TGTGCCACCAGTGACCTGAGCTACGAGCAGTACTTC
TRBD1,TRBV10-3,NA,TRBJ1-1,CATQEGDSTEAFF,TGTGCCACCCAAGAGGGGGACAGCACTGAAGCTTTCTTT
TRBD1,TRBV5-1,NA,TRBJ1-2,CASSLPGQIDGYTF,TGCGCCAGCAGCCTGCCGGGACAGATAGATGGCTACACCTTC
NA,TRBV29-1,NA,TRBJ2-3,CSVETLGGGTQYF,TGCAGCGTTGAAACCCTAGGAGGAGGTACGCAGTATTTT
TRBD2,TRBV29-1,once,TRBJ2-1,CSVTSGSFAEQFF,TGCAGCGTCACTAGCGGGAGCTTCGCTGAGCAGTTCTTC
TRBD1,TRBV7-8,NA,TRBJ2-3,CASRATRDSDTQYF,TGTGCCAGCAGAGCAACCCGGGACAGTGATACGCAGTATTTT
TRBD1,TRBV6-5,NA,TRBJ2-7,CASSPGQSLEQYF,TGTGCCAGCAGTCCGGGACAGTCTCTCGAGCAGTACTTC
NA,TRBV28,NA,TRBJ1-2,CASSLPTDRSIGYTF,TGTGCCAGCAGTTTACCTACCGACAGGTCTATCGGCTACACCTTC
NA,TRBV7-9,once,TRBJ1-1,CASSSGESLRAFF,TGTGCCAGCAGCTCGGGGGAGAGCCTAAGGGCTTTCTTT
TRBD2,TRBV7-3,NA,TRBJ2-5,CASSSSGRVGETQYF,TGTGCCAGCAGCTCTAGCGGGAGGGTGGGAGAGACCCAGTACTTC
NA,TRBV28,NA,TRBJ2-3,CASASLDSTDTQYF,TGTGCCAGCGCCTCCCTAGATAGCACAGATACGCAGTATTTT
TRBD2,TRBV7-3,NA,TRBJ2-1,CASSRDYYNEQFF,TGTGCCAGCAGTAGGGACTACTACAATGAGCAGTTCTTC
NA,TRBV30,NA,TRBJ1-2,CAWSPGIAQGYTF,TGTGCCTGGAGCCCTGGTATTGCGCAAGGCTACACCTTC
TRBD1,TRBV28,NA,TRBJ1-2,CASSLYGTGSYGYTF,TGTGCCAGCAGTTTATATGGGACAGGGTCCTATGGCTACACCTTC
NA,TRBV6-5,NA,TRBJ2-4,CASSKPRGAKNIQYF,TGTGCCAGCAGTAAACCCCGGGGAGCCAAAAACATTCAGTACTTC
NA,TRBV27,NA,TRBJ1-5,CASRAGIVSNQPQHF,TGTGCCAGCAGGGCAGGGATTGTCAGCAATCAGCCCCAGCATTTT
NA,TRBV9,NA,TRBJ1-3,CASSVEGDSGNTIYF,TGTGCCAGCAGCGTAGAAGGAGACTCTGGAAACACCATATATTTT
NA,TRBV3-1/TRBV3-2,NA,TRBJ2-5,CASSSRALGLGGETQYF,TGTGCCAGCAGCTCCCGAGCCCTGGGACTTGGGGGAGAGACCCAGTACTTC
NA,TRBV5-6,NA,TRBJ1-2,CASSLVGGEYGYTF,TGTGCCAGCAGCTTGGTAGGCGGGGAATATGGCTACACCTTC
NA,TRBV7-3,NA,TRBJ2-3,CASSSPSTDTQYF,TGTGCCAGCAGCTCTCCTAGCACAGATACGCAGTATTTT
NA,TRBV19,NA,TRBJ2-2,CASSYRRNTGELFF,TGTGCCAGTAGTTACCGCAGGAACACCGGGGAGCTGTTTTTT
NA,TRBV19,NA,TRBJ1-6,CASSILTAGESPLHF,TGTGCCAGTAGTATATTAACCGCGGGGGAATCACCCCTCCACTTT
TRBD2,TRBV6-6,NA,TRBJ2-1,CASSPGGGWTSYNEQFF,TGTGCCAGCAGTCCGGGAGGAGGGTGGACCTCCTACAATGAGCAGTTCTTC
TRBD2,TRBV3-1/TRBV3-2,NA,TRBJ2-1,CASSPSGMSYNEQFF,TGTGCCAGCAGCCCCAGCGGGATGTCCTACAATGAGCAGTTCTTC
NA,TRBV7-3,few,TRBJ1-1,CASSLWASNTEAFF,TGTGCCAGCAGCTTATGGGCCAGCAACACTGAAGCTTTCTTT
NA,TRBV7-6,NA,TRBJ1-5,CASSSQGGIQPQHF,TGTGCCAGCAGCTCCCAGGGTGGAATTCAGCCCCAGCATTTT
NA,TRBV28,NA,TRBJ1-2,CASSFRTEGGYTF,TGTGCCAGCAGTTTCCGGACAGAGGGAGGCTACACCTTC
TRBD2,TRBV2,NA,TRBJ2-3,CASSDSGRTPSTDTQYF,TGTGCCAGCAGTGACAGCGGGAGGACCCCTAGCACAGATACGCAGTATTTT
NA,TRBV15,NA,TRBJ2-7,CATSREKGLLYEQYF,TGTGCCACCAGCAGGGAGAAGGGGCTGCTCTACGAGCAGTACTTC
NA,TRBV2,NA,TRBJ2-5,CASSEGQGWETQYF,TGTGCCAGCAGTGAGGGGCAGGGGTGGGAGACCCAGTACTTC
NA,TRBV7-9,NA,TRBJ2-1,CASSLRPGFRFHNEQFF,TGTGCCAGCAGCTTAAGACCGGGGTTTAGATTTCACAATGAGCAGTTCTTC
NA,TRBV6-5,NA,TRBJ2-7,CATTPTGSYEQYF,TGTGCCACCACCCCCACAGGCTCCTACGAGCAGTACTTC
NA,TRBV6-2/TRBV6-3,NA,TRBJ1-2,CASSRDRNYGYTF,TGTGCCAGCAGCCGAGACAGGAACTATGGCTACACCTTC
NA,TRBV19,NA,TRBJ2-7,CASQGGRTYEQYF,TGTGCCAGCCAGGGGGGAAGAACCTACGAGCAGTACTTC
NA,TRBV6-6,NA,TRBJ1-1,CASSPYIEDGTEAFF,TGTGCCAGCAGCCCATATATCGAGGATGGCACTGAAGCTTTCTTT
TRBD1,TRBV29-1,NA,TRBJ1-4,CSVEVSGTGREKLFF,TGCAGCGTTGAAGTCTCCGGGACAGGCCGTGAAAAACTGTTTTTT
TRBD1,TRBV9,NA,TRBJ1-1,CASSWTGDTEAFF,TGTGCCAGCAGCTGGACAGGGGACACTGAAGCTTTCTTT
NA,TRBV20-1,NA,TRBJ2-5,CSASILEHSLASIGTQYF,TGCAGTGCTAGTATTTTAGAGCATAGCCTAGCGTCGATCGGGACCCAGTACTTC
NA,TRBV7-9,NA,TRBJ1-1,CASSLGVSGLGEAFF,TGTGCCAGCAGCTTAGGTGTATCAGGACTGGGAGAAGCTTTCTTT
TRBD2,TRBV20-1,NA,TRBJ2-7,CSASPRPGLALYEQYF,TGCAGTGCTAGTCCTCGGCCCGGACTAGCGTTGTACGAGCAGTACTTC
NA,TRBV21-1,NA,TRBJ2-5,CASSKVTLAGETQYF,TGTGCCAGCAGCAAGGTTACTCTAGCCGGAGAGACCCAGTACTTC
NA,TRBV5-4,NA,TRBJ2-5,CASSFIAETQYF,TGTGCCAGCAGCTTCATAGCGGAGACCCAGTACTTC
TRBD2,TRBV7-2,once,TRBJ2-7,CASKRGGIYEQYF,TGTGCCAGCAAGCGGGGCGGAATCTACGAGCAGTACTTC
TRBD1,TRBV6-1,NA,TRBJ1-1,CASSELGQGPQEAFF,TGTGCCAGCAGTGAACTAGGACAGGGGCCCCAGGAAGCTTTCTTT
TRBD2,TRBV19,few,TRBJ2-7,CASTWTSVSYEQYF,TGTGCCAGTACCTGGACTAGCGTTTCCTACGAGCAGTACTTC
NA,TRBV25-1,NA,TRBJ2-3,CAHRNSTDTQYF,TGTGCTCACAGGAATAGCACAGATACGCAGTATTTT
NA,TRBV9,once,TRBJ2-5,CASSQDSQETQYF,TGTGCCAGCAGCCAGGACAGCCAAGAGACCCAGTACTTC
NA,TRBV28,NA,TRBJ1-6,CASSSGGSYNSPLHF,TGTGCCAGCAGTTCCGGGGGCTCCTATAATTCACCCCTCCACTTT
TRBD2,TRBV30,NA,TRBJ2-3,CAWKSLAGVSTDTQYF,TGTGCCTGGAAGAGCCTAGCGGGAGTCAGCACAGATACGCAGTATTTT
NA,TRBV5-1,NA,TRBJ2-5,CASSLPGNQETQYF,TGCGCCAGCAGCTTGCCGGGGAACCAAGAGACCCAGTACTTC
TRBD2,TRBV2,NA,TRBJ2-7,CASSGLAGGPYEQYF,TGTGCCAGCAGTGGGCTAGCGGGAGGCCCCTACGAGCAGTACTTC
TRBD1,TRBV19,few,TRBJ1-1,CASSYSTGGNTEAFF,TGTGCCAGTAGTTACTCCACAGGGGGTAACACTGAAGCTTTCTTT